This TCR beta chain was profiled in a study of T cells in Graves' hyperthyroidism and ophthalmopathy. In its sample, this clonotype was seen a few times. With 4 bases removed from V and 4 bases from J, the gap between germline ends came to 8 bases. The CDR3 is 14 amino acids. Germline CDR1 is LGHDT and CDR2 is YNNKEL (reference sequence). Researchers amplified the TCR beta CDR3 regions from RNA transcripts. The TCR CDR3 was amplified in a first-round RT-PCR using the HTBI primer set. Each CDR3 protein gets one entry after TCRdb re-called the multiplex PCR reads with MiXCR. The data contain 370,000 or so distinct CDR3 sequences, roughly 25% of them singletons.

The clonotype was recovered from a man aged 45-60 years with Graves' hyperthyroidism. This chain joins TRBV3-1 and TRBJ2-6, with D unclear. Sequencing was carried out using blood. CDR3 loop: CASSLVHGANVLTF. Here the CDR3 DNA reads TGTGCCAGCAGCCTTGTACACGGGGCCAACGTCCTGACTTTC.